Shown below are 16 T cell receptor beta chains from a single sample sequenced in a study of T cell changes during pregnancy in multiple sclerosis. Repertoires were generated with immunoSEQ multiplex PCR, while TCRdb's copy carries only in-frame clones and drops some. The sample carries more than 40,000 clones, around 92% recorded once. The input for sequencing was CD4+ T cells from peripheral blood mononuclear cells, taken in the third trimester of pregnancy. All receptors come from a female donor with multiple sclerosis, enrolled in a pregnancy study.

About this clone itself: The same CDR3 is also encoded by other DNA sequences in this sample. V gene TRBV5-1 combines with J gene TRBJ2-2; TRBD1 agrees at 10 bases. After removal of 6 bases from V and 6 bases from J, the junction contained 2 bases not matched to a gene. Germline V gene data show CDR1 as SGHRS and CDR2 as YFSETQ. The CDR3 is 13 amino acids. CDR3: CASTGQGAGELFF. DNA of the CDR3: TGCGCCAGCACCGGACAGGGGGCCGGGGAGCTGTTTTTT.

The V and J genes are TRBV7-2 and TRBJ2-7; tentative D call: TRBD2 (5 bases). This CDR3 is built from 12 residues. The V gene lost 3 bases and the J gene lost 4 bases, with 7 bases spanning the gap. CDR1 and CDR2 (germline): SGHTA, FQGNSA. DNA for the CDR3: TGTGCCAGCAGCTTCTCGGGGTACGAGCAGTACTTC. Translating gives CASSFSGYEQYF.

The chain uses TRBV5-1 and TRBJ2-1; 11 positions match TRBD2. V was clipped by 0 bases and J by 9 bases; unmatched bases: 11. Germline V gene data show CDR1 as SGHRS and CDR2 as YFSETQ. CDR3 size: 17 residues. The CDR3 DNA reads TGCGCCAGCAGCTTGGCCGTGGTAGCGGGAGGGCTGGGTGAGCAGTTCTTC. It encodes CASSLAVVAGGLGEQFF.

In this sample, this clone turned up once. The CDR3 loop reads CASSLGETNTQYF. The CDR3 nucleotides read TGTGCCAGCAGCCTCGGGGAGACCAATACGCAGTATTTT. The chain uses TRBV5-4 and TRBJ2-3; a possible D gene is TRBD2 (5 bases). The CDR3 has 13 amino acids. Trimming pared 4 bases from V and 7 bases from J, leaving 13 bases between. Germline V gives CDR1 SGHNT, CDR2 YYREEE (reference sequence). Full variable domain (outside the CDR3, taken from reference TRBV5-4 and TRBJ2-3): ETGVTQSPTHLIKTRGQQVTLRCSSQSGHNTVSWYQQALGQGPQFIFQYYREEENGRGNFPPRFSGLQFPNYSSELNVNALELDDSALYLCASSLGETNTQYFGPGTRLTVL.

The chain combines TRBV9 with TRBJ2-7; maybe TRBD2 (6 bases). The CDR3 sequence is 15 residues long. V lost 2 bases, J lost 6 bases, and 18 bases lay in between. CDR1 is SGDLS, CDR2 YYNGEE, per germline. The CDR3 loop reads CASSVTGDLRAEQYF. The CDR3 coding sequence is TGTGCCAGCAGCGTCACGGGGGATCTTCGGGCCGAGCAGTACTTC.

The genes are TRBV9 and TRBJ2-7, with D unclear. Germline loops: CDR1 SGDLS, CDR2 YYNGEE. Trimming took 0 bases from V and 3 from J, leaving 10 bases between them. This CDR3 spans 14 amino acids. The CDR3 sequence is CASSVGALHYEQYF. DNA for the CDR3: TGTGCCAGCAGCGTAGGGGCGCTCCACTACGAGCAGTACTTC.

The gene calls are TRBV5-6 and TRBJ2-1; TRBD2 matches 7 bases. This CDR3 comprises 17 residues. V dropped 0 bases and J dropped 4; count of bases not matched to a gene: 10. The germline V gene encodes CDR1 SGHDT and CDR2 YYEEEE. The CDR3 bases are TGTGCCAGCAGCTTGGACGAACTAGCGCGAGGTTACAATGAGCAGTTCTTC. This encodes CASSLDELARGYNEQFF.

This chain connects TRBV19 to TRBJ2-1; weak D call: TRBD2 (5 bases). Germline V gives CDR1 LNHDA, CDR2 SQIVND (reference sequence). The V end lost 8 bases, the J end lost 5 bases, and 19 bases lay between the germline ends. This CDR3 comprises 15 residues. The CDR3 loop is CASGQSGRPNNEQFF. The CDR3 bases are TGTGCCAGTGGCCAAAGCGGTCGCCCCAACAATGAGCAGTTCTTC.

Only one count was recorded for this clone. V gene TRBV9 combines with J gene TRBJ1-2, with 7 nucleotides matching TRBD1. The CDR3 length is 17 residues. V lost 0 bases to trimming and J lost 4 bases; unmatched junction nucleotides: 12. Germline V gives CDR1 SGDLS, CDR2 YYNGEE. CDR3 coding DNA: TGTGCCAGCAGCGTAGGATTGAGGGACAGCAAACTCTATGGCTACACCTTC. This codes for CASSVGLRDSKLYGYTF.

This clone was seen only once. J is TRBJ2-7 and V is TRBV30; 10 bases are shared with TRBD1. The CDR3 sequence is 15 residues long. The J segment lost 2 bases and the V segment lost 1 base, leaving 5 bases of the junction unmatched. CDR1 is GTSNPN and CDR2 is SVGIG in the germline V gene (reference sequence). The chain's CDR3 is CAWSAPGTGAYEQYF. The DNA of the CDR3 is TGTGCCTGGAGTGCCCCCGGGACAGGGGCCTACGAGCAGTACTTC.

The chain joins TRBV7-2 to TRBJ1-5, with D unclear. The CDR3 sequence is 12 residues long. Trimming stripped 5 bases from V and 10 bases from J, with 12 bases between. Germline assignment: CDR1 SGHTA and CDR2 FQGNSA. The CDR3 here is CASSHAGSPQHF. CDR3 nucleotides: TGTGCCAGCAGCCACGCTGGGAGTCCCCAGCATTTT.

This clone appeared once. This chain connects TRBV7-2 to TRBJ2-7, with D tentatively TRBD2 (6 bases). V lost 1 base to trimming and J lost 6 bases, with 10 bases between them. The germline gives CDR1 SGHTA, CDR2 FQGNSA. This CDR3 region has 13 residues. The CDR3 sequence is CASSLVAGSEQYF. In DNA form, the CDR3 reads TGTGCCAGCAGCTTAGTGGCGGGAAGCGAGCAGTACTTC.

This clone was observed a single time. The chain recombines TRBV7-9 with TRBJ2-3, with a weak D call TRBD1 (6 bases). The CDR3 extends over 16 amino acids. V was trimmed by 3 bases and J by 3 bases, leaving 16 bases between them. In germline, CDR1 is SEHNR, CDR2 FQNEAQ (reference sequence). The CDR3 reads CASSFATGRGTDTQYF. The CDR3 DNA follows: TGTGCCAGCAGCTTCGCGACAGGTAGAGGGACAGATACGCAGTATTTT.

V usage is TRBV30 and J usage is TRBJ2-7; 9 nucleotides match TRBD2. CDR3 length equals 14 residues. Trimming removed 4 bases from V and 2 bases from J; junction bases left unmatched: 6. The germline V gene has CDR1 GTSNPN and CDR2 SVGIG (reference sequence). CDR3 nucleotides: TGTGCCTGGAATGATAGGACTAGCGCCTACGAGCAGTACTTC. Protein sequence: CAWNDRTSAYEQYF.

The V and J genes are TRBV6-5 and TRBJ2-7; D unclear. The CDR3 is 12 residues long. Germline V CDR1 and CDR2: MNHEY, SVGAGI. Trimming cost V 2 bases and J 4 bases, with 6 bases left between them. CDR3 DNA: TGTGCCAGCAGTTACGGCACATACGAGCAGTACTTC. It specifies CASSYGTYEQYF.

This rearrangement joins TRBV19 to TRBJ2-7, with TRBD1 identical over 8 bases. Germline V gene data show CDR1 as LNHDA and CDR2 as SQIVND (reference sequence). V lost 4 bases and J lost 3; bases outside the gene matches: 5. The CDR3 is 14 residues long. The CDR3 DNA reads TGTGCCAGTAGTAGACAGGGGCGCGACTACGAGCAGTACTTC. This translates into CASSRQGRDYEQYF. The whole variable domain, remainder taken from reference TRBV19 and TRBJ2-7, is DGGITQSPKYLFRKEGQNVTLSCEQNLNHDAMYWYRQDPGQGLRLIYYSQIVNDFQKGDIAEGYSVSREKKESFPLTVTSAQKNPTAFYLCASSRQGRDYEQYFGPGTRLTVT.